The 18 T cell receptor beta chains given below trace back to one sample, sequenced in a study of monozygotic twins with inflammatory bowel disease. TCRdb reprocessed the 5' RACE reads and keeps a single row for each CDR3 protein, giving no DNA. Its clone listing holds under 150,000 distinct CDR3 sequences. Sequenced material: blood. The receptors derive from a human donor with ulcerative colitis or Crohn's disease, or a healthy co-twin of an affected twin (not recorded which).

V is TRBV11-2 and J is TRBJ2-6; the TCRdb D gene call, TRBD1, has no DNA to confirm it. CDR1 is SGHAT, CDR2 FQNNGV, per germline. This CDR3 is 17 amino acids long. The CDR3 sequence is CASSSYRGITGANVLTF.

The chain joins TRBV6-2 or TRBV6-3 to TRBJ1-5. The CDR3 has 15 amino acids. Germline V gives CDR1 MNHEY, CDR2 SVGEGT. The CDR3 loop is CASRPGTSPHQPQHF.

The V and J genes are TRBV5-1 and TRBJ2-3; TCRdb's assignment of TRBD2 cannot be checked, as there is no DNA. From germline, CDR1 is SGHRS and CDR2 YFSETQ. CDR3 length: 16 residues. The CDR3 reads CASSIGGTQTTDTQYF.

The V gene is TRBV13, the J gene TRBJ2-7; TCRdb's assignment of TRBD1 cannot be checked, as there is no DNA. Per germline, CDR1 PRHDT and CDR2 FYEKMQ (reference sequence). CDR3 length: 13 residues. CDR3 loop: CASSLSGSGEQYF.

The chain links TRBV4-1 to TRBJ2-7. CDR1 and CDR2 from the germline V gene are MGHRA and YSYEKL. This CDR3 is 15 amino acids long. The CDR3 spells CASSQAEKSGYEQYF.

The rearrangement joins TRBV5-1 to TRBJ2-3; the TCRdb call, TRBD1, lacks DNA for checking. The CDR3 sequence is 15 residues long. CDR1 and CDR2 (germline): SGHRS, YFSETQ. The CDR3 protein is CASSLEGDDADTQYF.

The chain carries TRBV5-1 and TRBJ2-2; TCRdb's assignment of TRBD1 cannot be checked, as there is no DNA. Germline lookup yields CDR1 SGHRS and CDR2 YFSETQ. This CDR3 spans 15 amino acids. This CDR3 reads CASSPRTENTGELFF.

This chain joins TRBV29-1 and TRBJ1-1; TCRdb outputs TRBD1, but without DNA this stays unchecked. In germline, CDR1 is SQVTM, CDR2 ANQGSEA. The CDR3 covers 15 residues. CDR3 in amino acids: CSVRQGWGMNTEAFF.

Here the CDR3 reads CASSFKAETQYF. The V and J genes are TRBV5-6 and TRBJ2-5. From germline, CDR1 is SGHDT and CDR2 YYEEEE. This CDR3 region has 12 residues.

The chain combines TRBV2 with TRBJ2-3; TCRdb returns TRBD1, unconfirmable since there is no DNA. The CDR3 contains 15 residues. Germline CDR1 reads SNHLY; CDR2 reads FYNNEI. The CDR3 sequence: CASGIDRYSTDTQYF.

The genes are TRBV27 and TRBJ2-5; TCRdb's assignment of TRBD2 cannot be checked, as there is no DNA. CDR3 length: 11 amino acids. Germline CDR1 is MNHEY and CDR2 is SMNVEV (reference sequence). The CDR3 spells CASSRREAQYF.

This chain links TRBV20-1 with TRBJ1-1; absent DNA, TCRdb's TRBD1 call cannot be checked. Germline loops: CDR1 DFQATT, CDR2 SNEGSKA (reference sequence). CDR3 size: 17 residues. The CDR3 sequence: CSARDQEGASWNTEAFF.

V usage is TRBV5-1 and J usage is TRBJ1-1. Germline-derived CDR1 and CDR2 are SGHRS and YFSETQ. This CDR3 region has 14 residues. The CDR3 loop reads CASSRIDPNTEAFF.

The J gene is TRBJ2-7, the V gene TRBV29-1; TCRdb indicates TRBD1, and absent DNA this call remains unverified. Germline-derived CDR1 and CDR2 are SQVTM and ANQGSEA. The CDR3 runs to 12 residues. CDR3 sequence: CSAGQFPSEQYF.

The chain uses TRBV20-1 and TRBJ1-5; TCRdb's D call of TRBD1 is untestable without DNA. Germline V lookup: CDR1 DFQATT, CDR2 SNEGSKA (reference sequence). The CDR3 spans 15 residues. The chain's CDR3 is CSARTGTYPDQPQHF.

The chain uses TRBV7-2 and TRBJ2-1; TCRdb's D call, TRBD1, is unchecked because there is no DNA. The CDR3 totals 14 residues. From germline, CDR1 is SGHTA and CDR2 FQGNSA. This chain's CDR3 is CASISWQGYNEQFF.

V gene TRBV20-1 combines with J gene TRBJ1-5; no DNA is available, so the TRBD1 call from TCRdb remains unchecked. Germline V gives CDR1 DFQATT, CDR2 SNEGSKA (reference sequence). This CDR3 contains 13 residues. The CDR3 here is CSAAWGLNQPQHF.

The V gene is TRBV5-1, the J gene TRBJ2-3; checking the TCRdb D call of TRBD2 is not possible without DNA. CDR1 is SGHRS, CDR2 YFSETQ, per germline. The CDR3 covers 15 residues. Here the CDR3 reads CASSLPSGGSDTQYF.